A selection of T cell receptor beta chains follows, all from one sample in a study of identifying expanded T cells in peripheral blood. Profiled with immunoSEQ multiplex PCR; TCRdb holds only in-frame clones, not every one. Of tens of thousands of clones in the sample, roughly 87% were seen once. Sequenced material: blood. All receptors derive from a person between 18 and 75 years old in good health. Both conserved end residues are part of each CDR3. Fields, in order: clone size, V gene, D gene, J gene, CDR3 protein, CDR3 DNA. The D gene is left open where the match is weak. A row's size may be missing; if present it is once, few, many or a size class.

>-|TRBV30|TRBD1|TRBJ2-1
CAGGQGGPNEQFF
TGTGCTGGCGGACAGGGGGGTCCCAATGAGCAGTTCTTC
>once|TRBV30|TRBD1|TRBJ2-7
CAWKYSWTGLNEQYF
TGTGCCTGGAAATACAGCTGGACAGGGTTGAACGAGCAGTACTTC
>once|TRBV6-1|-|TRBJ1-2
CASKVSGAEDYGYTF
TGTGCCAGCAAGGTATCCGGGGCCGAGGACTATGGCTACACCTTC
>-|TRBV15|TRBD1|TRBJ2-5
CATSQETGVVETQYF
TGTGCCACCAGTCAAGAGACAGGGGTGGTGGAGACCCAGTACTTC
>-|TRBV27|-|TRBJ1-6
CASSLTSNSPLHF
TGTGCCAGCAGTTTAACCTCTAATTCACCCCTCCACTTT
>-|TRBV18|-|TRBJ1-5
CASSPPEQPQHF
TGTGCCAGCTCACCACCGGAACAGCCCCAGCATTTT
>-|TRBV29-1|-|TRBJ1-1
CSIKGSHMNTEAFF
TGCAGCATCAAAGGGAGCCATATGAACACTGAAGCTTTCTTT
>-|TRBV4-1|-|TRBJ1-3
CASSQVGKVSGNTIYF
TGCGCCAGCAGCCAAGTAGGCAAGGTCTCTGGAAACACCATATATTTT
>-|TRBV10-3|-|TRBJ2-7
CAIKGPAAEQYF
TGTGCCATCAAAGGCCCAGCGGCCGAGCAGTACTTC
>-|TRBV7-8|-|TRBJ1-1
CASSDLEASGNTEAFF
TGTGCCAGCAGCGACCTTGAGGCGTCGGGGAACACTGAAGCTTTCTTT
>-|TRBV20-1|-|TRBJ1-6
CSAGGGSTLHF
TGCAGTGCTGGCGGGGGATCGACCCTCCACTTT
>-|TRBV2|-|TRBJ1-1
CASRVTQGSGGDTEAFF
TGTGCCAGCAGAGTCACACAGGGTAGCGGGGGGGACACTGAAGCTTTCTTT
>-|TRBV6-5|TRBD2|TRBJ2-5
CASSSGLAEETQYF
TGTGCCAGCAGCTCGGGACTAGCGGAAGAGACCCAGTACTTC
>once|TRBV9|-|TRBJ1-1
CASSPPREVEAFF
TGTGCCAGCAGCCCTCCGAGAGAAGTTGAAGCTTTCTTT
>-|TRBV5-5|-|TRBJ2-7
CASTYTTPYEQYF
TGTGCCAGCACGTACACGACCCCCTACGAGCAGTACTTC
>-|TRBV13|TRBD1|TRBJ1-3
CASSFAGQGNTIYF
TGTGCCAGCAGCTTTGCGGGACAGGGGAACACCATATATTTT
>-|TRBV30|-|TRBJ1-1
CAWTHKGGGTEAFF
TGTGCCTGGACTCACAAGGGGGGGGGCACTGAAGCTTTCTTT
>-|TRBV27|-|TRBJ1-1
CATAKVATSYTEAFF
TGTGCCACCGCGAAAGTGGCTACCTCCTACACTGAAGCTTTCTTT
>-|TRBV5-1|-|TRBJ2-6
CASSLAGSGANVLTF
TGCGCCAGCAGCTTGGCCGGGTCTGGGGCCAACGTCCTGACTTTC
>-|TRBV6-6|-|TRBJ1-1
CASSYPPRLGTEAFF
TGTGCCAGCAGTTACCCGCCAAGACTGGGGACTGAAGCTTTCTTT
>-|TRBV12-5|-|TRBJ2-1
CASGDGYNEQFF
TGTGCTAGTGGAGACGGTTACAATGAGCAGTTCTTC
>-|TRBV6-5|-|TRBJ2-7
CASSYSRGGSYEQYF
TGTGCCAGCAGTTACTCGAGGGGGGGATCCTACGAGCAGTACTTC
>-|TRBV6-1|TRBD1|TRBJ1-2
CASSARGSTNYGYTF
TGTGCCAGCAGTGCCAGGGGGAGTACTAACTATGGCTACACCTTC
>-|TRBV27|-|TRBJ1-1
CASGGGVNTEAFF
TGTGCCAGTGGGGGAGGGGTGAACACTGAAGCTTTCTTT
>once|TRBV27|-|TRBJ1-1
CASSLRRNTEAFF
TGTGCCAGCAGTTTACGCAGGAACACTGAAGCTTTCTTT
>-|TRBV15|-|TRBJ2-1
CATSNWAGRYNEQFF
TGTGCCACCAGCAATTGGGCAGGGAGGTACAATGAGCAGTTCTTC
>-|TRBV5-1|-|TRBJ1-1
CASSQFGNTEAFF
TGCGCCAGCTCCCAATTCGGGAACACTGAAGCTTTCTTT
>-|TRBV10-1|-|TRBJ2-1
CASSERRFNEQFF
TGCGCCAGCAGTGAGCGGAGGTTCAATGAGCAGTTCTTC
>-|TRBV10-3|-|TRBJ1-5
CAISESRQANQPQHF
TGTGCCATCAGTGAGTCGCGGCAGGCGAATCAGCCCCAGCATTTT
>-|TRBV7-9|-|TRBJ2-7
CASSLEGRSYEQYF
TGTGCCAGCAGCTTAGAGGGTAGAAGTTACGAGCAGTACTTC
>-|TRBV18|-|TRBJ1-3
CASSPQGEAGNTIYF
TGTGCCAGCTCACCACAGGGAGAAGCTGGAAACACCATATATTTT
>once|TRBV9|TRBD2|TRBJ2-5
CASSVGWGGSETQYF
TGTGCCAGCAGCGTAGGTTGGGGGGGGTCGGAGACCCAGTACTTC
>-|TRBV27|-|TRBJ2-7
CASSTTRTTTSSYEQYF
TGTGCCAGCAGTACTACCCGCACGACTACCAGCTCCTACGAGCAGTACTTC
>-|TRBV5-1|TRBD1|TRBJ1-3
CASSLGPGTGGLWNTIYF
TGCGCCAGCAGCTTGGGTCCCGGGACAGGGGGCCTTTGGAACACCATATATTTT
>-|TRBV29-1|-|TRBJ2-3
CSVESPGRGTDTQYF
TGCAGCGTTGAGTCCCCGGGAAGAGGCACAGATACGCAGTATTTT
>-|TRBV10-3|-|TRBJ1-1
CAIRDGTRSDTEAFF
TGTGCCATCAGGGATGGGACAAGGTCAGACACTGAAGCTTTCTTT
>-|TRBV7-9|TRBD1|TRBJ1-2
CASSTRTGEIYGYTF
TGTGCCAGCAGCACTCGGACAGGGGAAATCTATGGCTACACCTTC
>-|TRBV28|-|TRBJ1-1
CASSSAGTVGTEAFF
TGTGCCAGCAGTTCGGCCGGGACGGTTGGTACTGAAGCTTTCTTT
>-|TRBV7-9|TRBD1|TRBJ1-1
CASRPQGASTEAFF
TGTGCCAGCCGCCCCCAGGGGGCCAGCACTGAAGCTTTCTTT
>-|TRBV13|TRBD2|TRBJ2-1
CASSLAAGGTINEQFF
TGTGCCAGCAGCTTAGCTGCGGGGGGGACTATCAATGAGCAGTTCTTC
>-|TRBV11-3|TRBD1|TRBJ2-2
CASRLRTGHTGELFF
TGTGCCAGCAGGCTGAGGACAGGGCACACCGGGGAGCTGTTTTTT
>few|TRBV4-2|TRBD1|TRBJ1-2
CASSLLRDRGLYGYTF
TGTGCCAGCAGCCTTCTCCGGGACAGGGGGCTGTATGGCTACACCTTC
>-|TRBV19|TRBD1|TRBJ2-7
CASNLAAGTGVHEQYF
TGTGCCAGTAACCTCGCGGCCGGGACAGGGGTGCACGAGCAGTACTTC
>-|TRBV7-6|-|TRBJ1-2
CASSLTAGRVNYGYTF
TGTGCCAGCAGCTTAACGGCCGGCAGGGTTAACTATGGCTACACCTTC
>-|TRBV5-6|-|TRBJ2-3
CASSSRGSTDTQYF
TGTGCCAGCAGCTCGAGGGGGAGCACAGATACGCAGTATTTT
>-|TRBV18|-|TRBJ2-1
CASSLGHPDYNEQFF
TGTGCCAGCTCACTTGGACACCCTGACTACAATGAGCAGTTCTTC
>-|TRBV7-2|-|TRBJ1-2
CASTPRPDYGYTF
TGTGCCAGTACTCCGAGGCCAGACTATGGCTACACCTTC
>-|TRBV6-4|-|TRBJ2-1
CATSGDGSYNEQFF
TGTGCCACCTCAGGGGATGGCTCCTACAATGAGCAGTTCTTC
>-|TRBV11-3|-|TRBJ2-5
CASEGGYALGETQYF
TGTGCCAGCGAGGGGGGGTATGCGCTAGGGGAGACCCAGTACTTC
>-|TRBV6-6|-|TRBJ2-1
CASSLAAAGSYNEQFF
TGTGCCAGCAGTCTGGCGGCGGCCGGAAGCTACAATGAGCAGTTCTTC